This is a list of T cell receptor beta chains from one sample in a study of beta chain features in type 1 diabetes. The method was immunoSEQ multiplex PCR; TCRdb's version includes in-frame clones alone and lacks a portion of them. The data contain over 150,000 clones, 8.1% of them seen just once; the ten biggest clones take up almost 0.65%. Material for sequencing was central memory CD4+ T cells from blood. Every receptor here comes from a man between 18 and 35 years old in good health. Both conserved end residues are part of each CDR3. Size is stated for part of the rows, as once, few or many counts, or as a class when the clone is expanded.

j_gene,v_gene,abundance,CDR3aa
TRBJ1-1,TRBV5-1,NA,CASRPLSTNTEAFF
TRBJ1-1,TRBV29-1,few,CSVRTGGDTEAFF
TRBJ2-1,TRBV7-8,NA,CASTLLPSTYNEQFF
TRBJ1-2,TRBV5-1,few,CASSLGPQNNYGYTF
TRBJ2-1,TRBV29-1,many,CSVERQTYNEQFF
TRBJ1-1,TRBV28,NA,CASSAEGQGNTEAFF
TRBJ1-2,TRBV7-2,few,CASSLAMGDYGYTF
TRBJ2-1,TRBV4-2,NA,CASSHSLYNEQFF
TRBJ2-7,TRBV28,NA,CASSPSWQGGYEQYF
TRBJ1-5,TRBV7-2,NA,CASSSRTGRDQPQHF
TRBJ2-5,TRBV5-4,many,CASSLFRGRGETQYF
TRBJ2-5,TRBV5-4,few,CASSLGQAAETQYF
TRBJ1-4,TRBV28,many,CASWGGSREKLFF
TRBJ2-7,TRBV6-1,NA,CASSERTGLGNEQYF
TRBJ2-7,TRBV13,NA,CASSLGRRGSGYEQYF
TRBJ1-4,TRBV15,NA,CATSRERDREKLFF
TRBJ2-7,TRBV27,many,CASSSPRSPLGTGHEQYF
TRBJ2-1,TRBV11-2,NA,CASSFRDRGRSEQFF
TRBJ2-3,TRBV4-3,few,CASSQQRERTDTQYF
TRBJ1-1,TRBV28,NA,CASSLGQQDTEAFF
TRBJ2-7,TRBV30,few,CAWRKGTEYEQYF
TRBJ2-1,TRBV19,NA,CASSIDDGEQFF
TRBJ2-5,TRBV5-4,few,CASSLLGGIETQYF
TRBJ2-1,TRBV28,NA,CASRVAGGRDNEQFF
TRBJ2-5,TRBV27,NA,CASSEGGQETQYF
TRBJ2-7,TRBV18,few,CASSPRDNAYEQYF
TRBJ2-7,TRBV10-3,few,CAIRGDREGYEQYF
TRBJ1-2,TRBV9,few,CASSPRGQGHGYTF
TRBJ2-1,TRBV7-3,few,CASSLRDGAGDNEQFF
TRBJ1-5,TRBV29-1,NA,CSVQRDSNQPQHF
TRBJ1-2,TRBV5-1,few,CASSPDKYGYTF
TRBJ1-4,TRBV14,NA,CASSRGEYEKLFF
TRBJ2-5,TRBV6-1,NA,CASSKTGGRETQYF
TRBJ1-2,TRBV13,few,CASSLGTGGGYGYTF
TRBJ2-7,TRBV6-1,few,CASSSNTGHSYEQYF
TRBJ2-2,TRBV5-6,NA,CASSLALGAGELFF
TRBJ2-1,TRBV7-7,many,CASSLGGDSQQFF
TRBJ2-7,TRBV14,many,CASSRSQVEQYF
TRBJ1-4,TRBV4-3,few,CASSQAADRGEKLFF
TRBJ2-3,TRBV7-9,few,CASSLRGTQYF
TRBJ2-2,TRBV5-4,NA,CASSRGQGLSTGELFF
TRBJ2-3,TRBV5-6,NA,CASSMGNSGRWADTQYF
TRBJ2-1,TRBV18,few,CASSSQAQTRDNEQFF
TRBJ2-1,TRBV5-1,few,CASSPRTSGGGIYSYNEQFF
TRBJ1-4,TRBV5-1,NA,CASSPDPGGEGKLFF
TRBJ2-3,TRBV2,NA,CASVRRGITDTQYF
TRBJ1-5,TRBV19,NA,CASSISPDQPQHF
TRBJ2-5,TRBV2,NA,CASSADRGVETQYF
TRBJ1-3,TRBV4-3,NA,CASSQDVLTGSGNTIYF
TRBJ2-3,TRBV10-3,many,CAISESGDTQYF
TRBJ1-1,TRBV6-1,NA,CASSEPTGGSMNTEAFF
TRBJ1-5,TRBV30,few,CAWTTGPNQPQHF
TRBJ2-1,TRBV7-3,few,CASNDRNEQFF